Given below is one TCR beta chain in context. Antigen unknown. CD8 cells regarded as naive lacked CD45RO, were positively chosen for CCR7, and omitted terminally differentiated effector memory CD45RA+ cells. The record originates from a study of shared clonotypes between healthy human individuals. Whole-study results and caveats: A handful of donors held about 5% of naive CD4 clonotypes in common.

V was trimmed by 4 bases and J by 6 bases, leaving 15 bases between them. This CDR3 is built from 14 residues. The V gene's germline CDR1 is SGHAT and CDR2 FQNNGV. Profiled with immunoSEQ multiplex PCR; TCRdb holds only in-frame clones, not every one. The sample lists hundreds of thousands of clones; 90% to 95% were seen once. The chain recombines TRBV11-2 with TRBJ1-1; D ambiguous. Sequenced sample: naive CD8+ T cells sorted from blood. This sequence originates from a man under 40 in good health. The CDR3, as DNA: TGTGCCAGCAGCTCCGGCCCGGGCTTCGCTGAAGCTTTCTTT. Residues: CASSSGPGFAEAFF.